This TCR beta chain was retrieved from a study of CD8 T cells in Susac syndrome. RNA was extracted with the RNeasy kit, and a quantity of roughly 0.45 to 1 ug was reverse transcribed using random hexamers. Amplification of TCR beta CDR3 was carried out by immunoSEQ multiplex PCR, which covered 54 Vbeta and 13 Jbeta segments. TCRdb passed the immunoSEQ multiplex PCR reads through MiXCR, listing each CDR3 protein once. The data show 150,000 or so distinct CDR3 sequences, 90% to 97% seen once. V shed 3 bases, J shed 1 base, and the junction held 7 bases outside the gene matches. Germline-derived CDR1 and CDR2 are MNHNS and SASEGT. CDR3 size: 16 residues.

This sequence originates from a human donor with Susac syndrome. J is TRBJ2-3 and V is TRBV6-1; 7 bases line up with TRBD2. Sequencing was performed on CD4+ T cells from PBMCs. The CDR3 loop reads CASSDLGSGGTDTQYF. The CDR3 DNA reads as TGTGCCAGCAGTGACTTGGGAAGCGGGGGCACAGATACGCAGTATTTT.